The 2 T cell receptor beta chains reported below all come from one sample, sequenced in a study of blood T cell repertoires in COVID-19. Repertoires were generated with immunoSEQ multiplex PCR, while TCRdb's copy carries only in-frame clones and drops some. This sample carries about 220,000 clones, about nine tenths of them seen once, and the ten largest clones take over 2%. The specimen sequenced was PBMCs or T cells enriched from blood (not recorded which). These receptors were collected from a woman between 35 and 50 years old with acute COVID-19.

The CDR3 DNA is TGTGCCAGCAGCTTAGCGCGTCCCGGGGATGGCTACACCTTC. Its protein is CASSLARPGDGYTF. This chain joins TRBV7-2 and TRBJ1-2; the D is unclear. The CDR3 extends over 14 amino acids. V lost 0 bases and J lost 6, with 11 bases in between. Germline V gene data show CDR1 as SGHTA and CDR2 as FQGNSA.

This chain joins TRBV2 and TRBJ1-4; possibly TRBD1 for D (6 bases). This CDR3 has 14 amino acids. V shed 6 bases and J shed 3 bases, with 11 bases lying between them. Germline CDR1 is SNHLY and CDR2 is FYNNEI. CDR3 region: CASSRGGSNEKLFF. As DNA, the CDR3 is TGTGCCAGCAGCCGAGGGGGTTCTAATGAAAAACTGTTTTTT.